Included here is one T cell receptor beta chain sequence, with context. The sample holds other DNA sequences that translate to the same CDR3. CDR1 is ENHRY, CDR2 SYGVKD, per germline. Trimming removed 6 bases from V and 3 bases from J; junction bases left unmatched: 2. This CDR3 has 12 amino acids. Sequencing used immunoSEQ multiplex PCR; TCRdb keeps in-frame clones, though not all of them. The sample has about 2,500,000 clones, approximately 94% seen once. This entry is derived from a study of shared clonotypes between healthy human individuals. This chain links TRBV10-3 with TRBJ2-7; 7 bases agree with TRBD1. This sequence originates from a man aged 18 to 29 in good health. Sequencing was carried out using naive CD4+ T cells sorted from blood. As to subset: CD45RA+ positively selected. The CDR3 bases are TGTGCCATCAGCGGGACAGACTACGAGCAGTACTTC. The encoded protein is CAISGTDYEQYF.